This T cell receptor delta chain comes out of a study of gamma-delta chains in newborns, infants, children. TCRdb reapplied CATT to the reads. The profile covers about 4,900 delta-chain clones, with roughly 2.7% appearing a single time and roughly 15% taken by the ten largest. The CDR3 spans 13 residues. In germline, CDR1 is TSWWSYY, CDR2 QGS. V lost 4 bases and J lost 5; bases outside the gene matches: 1. This clone occurred a few times. The origin of this receptor is a child who was a newborn, infant or young child, either healthy, febrile or measles-vaccinated (not recorded which). The V gene is TRDV1, the J gene TRDJ2, with TRDD3 matching 7 bases. Source material: blood. CDR3 DNA: TGTGCTCTTGGGGGGGGGGATACAGCACAACTCTTCTTT. As protein: CALGGGDTAQLFF.